The clone carrying this T cell receptor beta chain has more than one count but fewer than ten. Germline CDR1 reads DFQATT; CDR2 reads SNEGSKA (reference sequence). The CDR3 contains 15 residues. V lost 0 bases and J 5 bases, leaving 14 bases between the germline ends. The time point: pre-sensitization, week 0. Treatment defined: therapeutic diphenylcyclopropenone sensitization with weekly scalp DPC. This sample is part of a study of human T cells and chemical hapten exposure. TCRdb recomputed calls from the RACE reads with MiXCR, one row per CDR3 protein. The profile shows more than 300,000 distinct CDR3 sequences, approximately 5.1% of them singletons.

This TCR was recovered from a woman aged 45 to 65 with alopecia areata. Some clones in this sample may be carry-over from other donors' samples. The sequenced sample was whole blood, obtained in connection with sensitization to the hapten diphenylcyclopropenone (DPC). This chain links TRBV20-1 with TRBJ2-1, with D uncertain. In nucleotides, the CDR3 is TGCAGTGCTAGAGATCCTGGGAAGTCCCACAATGAGCAGTTCTTC. It encodes CSARDPGKSHNEQFF.